This is a list of T cell receptor beta chains from one sample in a study of response to subunit inactivated influenza vaccine. TCRdb recomputed calls from the RT-PCR reads with MiXCR, one row per CDR3 protein. The sample records about 620,000 distinct CDR3 sequences, about 11% being singletons. The input for sequencing was PBMCs from blood, taken on the day of vaccination. The receptors derive from a man between 50 and 59 years old who received an inactivated influenza vaccine. Each CDR3 is given without its conserved first and last residue. Fields, in order: clone size, V gene, J gene, D gene, CDR3 protein. D genes are given only for firm matches. Expanded clones get a size class; other rows say once, few or many, or leave the size out.

abundance: few
v_gene: TRBV28
j_gene: TRBJ1-1
d_gene: .
CDR3aa: ASSSRTNTEAF

abundance: many
v_gene: TRBV3-1
j_gene: TRBJ2-7
d_gene: .
CDR3aa: ASSQVRGAYEQY

abundance: .
v_gene: TRBV5-1
j_gene: TRBJ2-2
d_gene: TRBD1
CDR3aa: ASSLEGQGTGELF

abundance: few
v_gene: TRBV9
j_gene: TRBJ2-1
d_gene: .
CDR3aa: ASSVDGRSSYNEQF

abundance: .
v_gene: TRBV6-2/TRBV6-3
j_gene: TRBJ2-7
d_gene: TRBD1
CDR3aa: ASRPPGTGAYEQY

abundance: many
v_gene: TRBV5-6
j_gene: TRBJ1-3
d_gene: .
CDR3aa: ASSFGTHGNTIY

abundance: few
v_gene: TRBV7-9
j_gene: TRBJ2-7
d_gene: .
CDR3aa: ASSPVTGTYEQY

abundance: few
v_gene: TRBV27
j_gene: TRBJ2-5
d_gene: .
CDR3aa: ASSSGGRGTQY

abundance: .
v_gene: TRBV25-1
j_gene: TRBJ2-7
d_gene: .
CDR3aa: ASRMTGAYEQY

abundance: few
v_gene: TRBV27
j_gene: TRBJ2-3
d_gene: TRBD2
CDR3aa: ASKVGGSTDTQY

abundance: many
v_gene: TRBV19
j_gene: TRBJ2-7
d_gene: TRBD2
CDR3aa: ASSIARGRDTYEQY